This TCR beta chain was sequenced during a study of identical twins. This clonotype was detected only a few times. Its specificity is not known. Germline V lookup: CDR1 SNHLY, CDR2 FYNNEI. The CDR3 spans 15 residues. V lost 6 bases and J lost 6, with 18 bases in between. Whole-study findings and limits: Conclusions rested on cross-sectional statistics rather than following the same donors. Fewer insertions characterized abundant cord blood beta clonotypes, whereas memory repertoires showed none.

TCRdb redid the calling of the 5' RACE reads with MiXCR, one entry per CDR3 protein. The repertoire includes some 500,000 distinct CDR3 sequences, roughly a fifth of them detected once, and around 0.9% sits in the top ten. In addition, the sample was reused for a study of T cells expressing NK-cell markers. That source notes: The study drew TCR beta repertoires from sorted CD3+CD56+NKG2C+, CD3+CD56+NKG2C- and CD3+CD56-NKG2C+ T cells. Each of roughly 6 donors carried dominant NKG2C+ clonotypes accounting for about 1.0-7.0% of CD8+ T cells.

This TCR came from a woman aged 18-29 years in good health. The chain couples TRBV2 to TRBJ1-5, with D tentatively TRBD1 (5 bases). Specimen: CD4+ T cells sorted from blood. CDR3 protein: CASSYLGTGIQPQHF. In nucleotides, the CDR3 is TGTGCCAGCAGCTACCTAGGGACGGGGATTCAGCCCCAGCATTTT.